This paragraph reports one T cell receptor (beta chain). Its antigen remains unidentified. Since all of the isolated RNA was reverse transcribed, expressed TCRB transcripts were what got sequenced. This table comes from immunoSEQ multiplex PCR, and its TCRdb copy is limited to in-frame clones, with some not included. The sample shows 200,000 to 250,000 clones, 27% of them seen only once. The data stem from a study of beta chain features in type 1 diabetes. Background on the study: The patients were much like the healthy donors in age, gender and cell yields. Overall study findings and caveats: TCRB CDR3 length was moderately but significantly reduced in all four CD4+ subsets of Type 1 diabetes patients. For type 1 diabetes patients, VDJ junctions showed fewer insertions and more deletions.

The germline V and J ends were trimmed by 3 bases and 1 base, with 10 bases remaining between them. Germline V gene lookup returns CDR1 SGHRS and CDR2 YFSETQ. This CDR3 spans 14 amino acids. The chain joins TRBV5-1 to TRBJ1-1; D might be TRBD1 (5 bases). The sequencing sample was made of central memory CD4+ T cells from blood. This TCR came from a man under 40 in good health. CDR3 nucleotide sequence: TGCGCCAGCAGCTCCGGGGCCCAGAACACTGAAGCTTTCTTT. Translation gives CASSSGAQNTEAFF.